Described below is a single T cell receptor (beta chain) sequence and its context. The antigen is not known. These data are taken from a study of OX40 agonist ivuxolimab in advanced cancers. Germline CDR1 reads SGDLS; CDR2 reads YYNGEE. This CDR3 is 15 amino acids long. V lost 3 bases to trimming and J lost 2 bases; unmatched junction nucleotides: 4. Findings of the study overall: Compared with CD4+, CD8+ T cells on average had more expanded clones. Some of the lowest clonal expansion was seen in partial responders at 0.1-3.0 mg/kg. Certain nonresponders likewise exhibited a low normalized T-cell clonal expansion.

The protocol was immunoSEQ multiplex PCR, while the TCRdb copy is restricted to in-frame clones and leaves out a portion. There are 60,000 to 65,000 clones in the sample; 85% to 95% occur only once, and about 13% lies in the top ten. This material consisted of CD4+ or CD8+ T cells sorted from blood, taken in a trial of the OX40 agonist ivuxolimab. This receptor was obtained from an adult with an advanced solid tumor such as melanoma, head and neck, liver or kidney cancer. The chain joins TRBV9 to TRBJ1-5, with TRBD1 matching 8 bases. CDR3 sequence: CASSAGGLGNQPQHF. Here the CDR3 DNA reads TGTGCCAGCAGCGCAGGGGGCCTGGGCAATCAGCCCCAGCATTTT.